The 7 T cell receptor beta chains below were found in one sample sequenced in a study of Ad26.COV2.S vaccination and SARS-CoV-2 variants. Measured with immunoSEQ multiplex PCR; TCRdb has only the in-frame clones, and not every one. This sample has 380,000 or so clones; about 83% occur once, and the top ten carry approximately 7.8%. The sample's treatment: 15 to 20 received Ad26.COV2.S at low or high dose, single or two shots; 5 received placebo; per-sample allocation not given. Repertoires come from day 63 after the first vaccine or placebo injection. The input for sequencing was peripheral blood, taken in a trial of Ad26.COV2.S vaccine versus placebo. These receptors all come from a person aged 18-60 years who received the Ad26.COV2.S COVID-19 vaccine or a placebo.

V usage is TRBV18 and J usage is TRBJ1-2; D call uncertain. The CDR3 has 11 amino acids. Germline loops: CDR1 KGHSH, CDR2 LQKENI. The V gene lost 5 bases and the J gene lost 8 bases, with 9 bases spanning the gap. The DNA for the CDR3 is TGTGCCAGCTCAGTGACCTCCGGCTACACCTTC. It encodes CASSVTSGYTF.

This clone occurred a few times. The chain carries TRBV18 and TRBJ1-1, with no clear D. CDR1 and CDR2 from the germline V gene are KGHSH and LQKENI. Trimming left V 3 bases short and J 3 bases short, with 17 bases between. CDR3 length equals 16 residues. CDR3 protein: CASSPYPNPAYTEAFF. Here the CDR3 DNA reads TGTGCCAGCTCACCCTATCCAAATCCCGCCTACACTGAAGCTTTCTTT.

The rearrangement joins TRBV20-1 to TRBJ1-5, with 7 positions matching TRBD1. Germline CDR1 is DFQATT and CDR2 is SNEGSKA (reference sequence). This CDR3 is built from 16 residues. J gave up 2 bases and V 3 bases, and 10 bases lay outside the gene matches. As DNA, the CDR3 is TGCAGTGCTAGTACCCGACAGGGTGGCGGCAATCAGCCCCAGCATTTT. It is translated as CSASTRQGGGNQPQHF.

The chain recombines TRBV6-2 or TRBV6-3 with TRBJ1-2, with D hard to call. The CDR3 has 12 amino acids. The germline V gene encodes CDR1 MNHEY and CDR2 SVGEGT. Trimming removed 2 bases at V and 8 bases at J, with 9 bases between. The CDR3, as DNA: TGTGCCAGCAGTTACGGCAACCCCGGCTACACCTTC. Protein product: CASSYGNPGYTF.

The chain joins TRBV18 to TRBJ2-1; D uncertain. Trimming took off 5 bases at V and 2 bases at J, with 10 bases between the two ends. CDR1 KGHSH and CDR2 LQKENI come from the germline V gene. This CDR3 has 14 amino acids. CDR3 nucleotide sequence: TGTGCCAGCTCAATAAGCGCCGCCTACAATGAGCAGTTCTTC. It translates to CASSISAAYNEQFF. The complete variable domain, with remaining parts taken from reference TRBV18 and TRBJ2-1, reads NAGVMQNPRHLVRRRGQEARLRCSPMKGHSHVYWYRQLPEEGLKFMVYLQKENIIDESGMPKERFSAEFPKEGPSILRIQQVVRGDSAAYFCASSISAAYNEQFFGPGTRLTVL.

V gene TRBV6-4 combines with J gene TRBJ1-2; TRBD1 is a possible D gene (5 bases). Trimming took 2 bases from V and 0 from J, leaving 13 bases between them. This CDR3 is built from 16 residues. Germline V gene lookup returns CDR1 MRHNA and CDR2 SNTAGT. The CDR3 protein is CASSDPGTDPNYGYTF. In DNA form, the CDR3 reads TGTGCCAGCAGTGACCCAGGGACGGATCCTAACTATGGCTACACCTTC.

This sequence joins TRBV7-9 and TRBJ2-7; D possibly corresponds to TRBD2 (7 bases). V lost 1 base, J lost 6 bases, and 19 bases lay in between. Germline CDR1 SEHNR, CDR2 FQNEAQ (reference sequence). The CDR3 length is 16 residues. The CDR3 DNA follows: TGTGCCAGCAGCTTAGGAGGGGGGGTTGAGGGATCCGAGCAGTACTTC. Translated, it gives CASSLGGGVEGSEQYF.